The 27 T cell receptor beta chains in this list originate from one sample, sequenced in a study of CD8 T cells in Susac syndrome. Random hexamers were used to reverse transcribe roughly 0.5 to 1 ug of RNA. In TCRdb, the immunoSEQ multiplex PCR reads were re-called with MiXCR into one record per CDR3 protein. This sample has under 200,000 distinct CDR3 sequences, with 95% found just once. The sequencing input was CD4+ T cells from PBMCs. These receptors originate from a human donor in good health.

This chain joins TRBV6-6 and TRBJ1-1; unclear D gene. Between the trimmed V and J ends, which lost 8 bases and 7 bases, there was a span of 17 bases. The germline V gene has CDR1 MNHNY and CDR2 SVGAGI (reference sequence). The CDR3 is made up of 13 amino acids. CDR3 in DNA: TGTGCCAGCCTCCTCAACCCAGATCTTGAAGCTTTCTTT. It translates to CASLLNPDLEAFF.

CDR3 coding DNA: TGTGCCACCAGCAGAAGACAGGGATCCTACGAGCAGTACTTC. It encodes CATSRRQGSYEQYF. The V call is TRBV15, the J call TRBJ2-7; 7 positions match TRBD1. The junction had 2 bases not matched to a gene; V was cut back by 2 bases and J by 1 base. Germline V gene data show CDR1 as LNHNV and CDR2 as YYDKDF (reference sequence). The length of the CDR3 is 14 residues.

V is TRBV20-1 and J is TRBJ2-7, with 7 bases aligning to TRBD2. The CDR3 covers 14 residues. V trimming: 4 bases; J trimming: 2 bases; junction bases outside the gene matches: 8. Per germline, CDR1 DFQATT and CDR2 SNEGSKA (reference sequence). The CDR3 here is CSAKTSGTTYEQYV. In DNA, the CDR3 is TGCAGTGCTAAGACCAGCGGGACCACCTACGAGCAGTACGTC.

CDR3 coding DNA: TGCAGTGCTGAATCGGGGGGGTCCCACGGGCCGGCGTACGAGCAGTACTTC. It codes for CSAESGGSHGPAYEQYF. V gene TRBV20-1 combines with J gene TRBJ2-7, with TRBD2 matching 8 bases. The CDR3 consists of 17 residues. After removal of 5 bases from V and 4 bases from J, the junction contained 19 bases not matched to a gene. The germline V gene has CDR1 DFQATT and CDR2 SNEGSKA (reference sequence).

V is TRBV20-1 and J is TRBJ2-4; 9 nucleotides agree with TRBD1. CDR3 length: 14 residues. With 5 bases clipped from V and 6 bases from J, the junction kept 8 bases outside the gene matches. The germline gives CDR1 DFQATT, CDR2 SNEGSKA (reference sequence). CDR3 protein: CSALRDRERNIQYF. DNA of the CDR3: TGCAGTGCTCTACGGGACAGGGAGAGAAACATTCAGTACTTC.

V is TRBV30 and J is TRBJ1-5, with 7 bases that match TRBD1. This CDR3 comprises 13 residues. CDR1 and CDR2 (germline): GTSNPN, SVGIG (reference sequence). V was clipped by 2 bases and J by 4 bases; unmatched bases: 2. CDR3: CAWSRQGNQPQHF. The CDR3 DNA follows: TGTGCCTGGAGTCGACAGGGTAATCAGCCCCAGCATTTT. Using reference TRBV30 and TRBJ1-5 for the parts outside the CDR3, the full variable domain is SQTIHQWPATLVQPVGSPLSLECTVEGTSNPNLYWYRQAAGRGLQLLFYSVGIGQISSEVPQNLSASRPQDRQFILSSKKLLLSDSGFYLCAWSRQGNQPQHFGDGTRLSIL.

The V gene is TRBV7-2, the J gene TRBJ2-5; D might be TRBD1 or TRBD2, each matching 5 bases. The V gene lost 3 bases and the J gene lost 5 bases, with 10 bases spanning the gap. The CDR3 has 13 amino acids. Germline CDR1 reads SGHTA; CDR2 reads FQGNSA. The DNA for the CDR3 is TGTGCCAGCAGCTTCCTCAGGGAGGAGACCCAGTACTTC. Translated, it gives CASSFLREETQYF.

The genes are TRBV25-1 and TRBJ2-2, with 9 bases fitting TRBD2. The CDR3 runs 15 residues. Per germline, CDR1 MGHDK and CDR2 SYGVNS. The ends lost 5 bases at V and 5 bases at J; junction bases unmatched: 6. CDR3 sequence reads: CASSPRTSATGELFF. The CDR3 DNA reads as TGTGCCAGCAGTCCCAGGACTAGCGCGACCGGGGAGCTGTTTTTT.

The genes are TRBV20-1 and TRBJ2-3; maybe TRBD2 (6 bases). V lost 3 bases and J 4 bases, leaving 14 bases between the germline ends. Germline lookup yields CDR1 DFQATT and CDR2 SNEGSKA (reference sequence). The CDR3 is made up of 14 amino acids. This CDR3 is CSASSVAGSDTQYF. The DNA of the CDR3 is TGCAGTGCTAGCTCTGTTGCGGGATCAGATACGCAGTATTTT.

This CDR3 reads CASSQVGYEQYV. As DNA, the CDR3 is TGTGCCAGCAGCCAAGTGGGCTACGAGCAGTACGTC. This chain uses TRBV3-1 with TRBJ2-7; D is uncertain. The ends were cut back, 1 base at V and 3 bases at J, with 4 bases in the middle. There are 12 residues in the CDR3. CDR1 is LGHDT and CDR2 is YNNKEL in the germline V gene (reference sequence).

V gene TRBV14 combines with J gene TRBJ2-7; a weak D match, TRBD1 (7 bases). The germline V gene has CDR1 SGHDN and CDR2 FVKESK. With 1 base removed from V and 9 bases from J, the gap between germline ends came to 13 bases. The CDR3 is made up of 13 amino acids. The DNA for the CDR3 is TGTGCCAGCAGCCAAGTTCAGCAGGGGGGGCAGTACTTC. This sequence encodes CASSQVQQGGQYF.

The chain uses TRBV27 and TRBJ2-7; D may be TRBD1 (6 bases). Per germline, CDR1 MNHEY and CDR2 SMNVEV (reference sequence). V was trimmed by 5 bases and J by 3 bases, leaving 11 bases between them. This CDR3 contains 13 residues. The CDR3 is CASSEVRGYEQYF. CDR3 nucleotides: TGTGCCAGCAGTGAAGTCAGGGGCTACGAGCAGTACTTC.

J is TRBJ1-1 and V is TRBV2; D remains ambiguous. Deletions cut 5 bases from V and 5 bases from J, with 15 bases between. The CDR3 has 14 amino acids. In germline, CDR1 is SNHLY, CDR2 FYNNEI. CDR3 in amino acids: CASSLGRGRTEAFF. The CDR3 nucleotides are TGTGCCAGCAGTTTGGGCCGTGGTAGGACTGAAGCTTTCTTT.

V usage is TRBV29-1 and J usage is TRBJ1-4, with D possibly TRBD1 on 5 matching bases. V lost 4 bases, J lost 7 bases, and 10 bases lay in between. This CDR3 is 12 amino acids long. In germline, CDR1 is SQVTM, CDR2 ANQGSEA. CDR3 in DNA: TGCAGCGTTGGGGGCAAGGGTGAAAAACTGTTTTTT. It codes for CSVGGKGEKLFF.

V is TRBV3-1 and J is TRBJ2-1; 11 bases align to TRBD2. This CDR3 has 19 amino acids. The junction had 12 bases not matched to a gene; V was cut back by 5 bases and J by 0 bases. CDR1 and CDR2 (germline): LGHDT, YNNKEL (reference sequence). CDR3: CASSVWRGTSGSSYNEQFF. As DNA, the CDR3 is TGTGCCAGCAGCGTTTGGCGGGGGACTAGCGGTAGCTCCTACAATGAGCAGTTCTTC.

The gene calls are TRBV7-8 and TRBJ2-3; weak D call: TRBD2 (6 bases). Germline lookup yields CDR1 SGHVS and CDR2 FQNEAQ. The V end was cut by 6 bases, the J end by 2 bases, with 15 bases between. The CDR3 sequence is 15 residues long. Written as DNA, the CDR3 is TGTGCCAGCAGTGGACTATCCACCTCCACAGATACGCAGTATTTT. It codes for CASSGLSTSTDTQYF.

The table lists this clonotype with a count of one. The chain couples TRBV11-2 to TRBJ2-2, with D tentatively TRBD1 or TRBD2 (5 bases each). CDR3 length equals 12 residues. V lost 6 bases to trimming and J lost 9 bases, with 11 bases between them. CDR1 is SGHAT, CDR2 FQNNGV, per germline. The CDR3 DNA sequence: TGTGCCAGCAGGGGGGAACTCCGGGAGCTGTTTTTT. Translated, it gives CASRGELRELFF.

This chain links TRBV20-1 with TRBJ2-1, with TRBD1 as a possible D gene (5 bases). The CDR3 length is 14 residues. V shed 0 bases and J shed 1 base, with 7 bases lying between them. Germline lookup yields CDR1 DFQATT and CDR2 SNEGSKA (reference sequence). The CDR3 is CSARDRDSYNEQFF. DNA for the CDR3: TGCAGTGCTAGAGACAGGGATTCCTACAATGAGCAGTTCTTC.

CDR3 sequence reads: CASSLASGVYEQYF. For the CDR3, the DNA is TGTGCCAGCAGTTTGGCTAGCGGGGTCTACGAGCAGTACTTC. This sequence joins TRBV28 and TRBJ2-7, with 9 bases lining up with TRBD2. CDR1 is MDHEN and CDR2 is SYDVKM in the germline V gene. The CDR3 loop spans 14 amino acids. V gave up 3 bases and J gave up 3 bases; unmatched junction bases: 3.

The chain joins TRBV14 to TRBJ1-1; tentative D call: TRBD1 (6 bases). Germline loops: CDR1 SGHDN, CDR2 FVKESK. V gave up 0 bases and J gave up 1 base, with 9 bases separating them. The CDR3 length is 15 residues. The CDR3 nucleotides read TGTGCCAGCAGCCAAGACGGGACACCGAACACTGAAGCTTTCTTT. This encodes CASSQDGTPNTEAFF.

The chain uses TRBV27 and TRBJ2-1; D is uncertain. Between the trimmed V and J ends, which lost 7 bases and 5 bases, there was a span of 9 bases. The CDR3 loop spans 12 amino acids. CDR1 is MNHEY and CDR2 is SMNVEV in the germline V gene (reference sequence). The CDR3, as DNA: TGTGCCAGCAAGACGGGCCACAATGAGCAGTTCTTC. It is translated as CASKTGHNEQFF.

The J gene is TRBJ1-4, the V gene TRBV5-1; D possibly corresponds to TRBD1 (5 bases). The CDR3 covers 16 residues. The germline V gene has CDR1 SGHRS and CDR2 YFSETQ. V lost 0 bases to trimming and J lost 7 bases, with 16 bases between them. The CDR3 sequence is CASSLALGARSEKLFF. The DNA of the CDR3 is TGCGCCAGCAGCTTGGCCCTCGGGGCCCGGAGTGAAAAACTGTTTTTT.

The rearrangement joins TRBV29-1 to TRBJ2-1; D is ambiguous. This CDR3 comprises 14 residues. V was shortened by 1 base and J by 8 bases, with 15 bases between the two germline ends. Germline CDR1 reads SQVTM; CDR2 reads ANQGSEA. The CDR3 region has the DNA TGCAGCGTTGAAGGACGGCCGCGTGGGGATGAGCAGTTCTTC. This gives the protein CSVEGRPRGDEQFF.

The chain couples TRBV5-4 to TRBJ2-1; D is undetermined. This CDR3 is 13 amino acids long. Trimming stripped 2 bases from V and 8 bases from J, with 11 bases between. Germline CDR1 SGHNT, CDR2 YYREEE (reference sequence). As DNA, the CDR3 is TGTGCCAGCAGCTTTTTGGAAGGCGATGAGCAGTTCTTC. This gives the protein CASSFLEGDEQFF.

The gene calls are TRBV29-1 and TRBJ1-1, with D possibly being TRBD1 (5 bases). V was pared by 3 bases and J by 1 base, with 12 bases between. Germline V lookup: CDR1 SQVTM, CDR2 ANQGSEA. This CDR3 has 14 amino acids. DNA for the CDR3: TGCAGCGTTGAGGTAGGGGCGCGGAACACTGAAGCTTTCTTT. Its protein is CSVEVGARNTEAFF.

The chain employs TRBV6-6 and TRBJ2-7; TRBD1 agrees at 8 bases. Germline-derived CDR1 and CDR2 are MNHNY and SVGAGI (reference sequence). V shed 3 bases and J 4 bases; nucleotides not matched to a gene: 5. The CDR3 length is 14 residues. The CDR3 nucleotides read TGTGCCAGCAGTTATCGGACAGGGATGTACGAGCAGTACTTC. Protein sequence: CASSYRTGMYEQYF.

The CDR3 DNA follows: TGTGCCAGTGGACTAGCGGGCCACTTGGTGAATGAGCAGTTCTTC. Protein: CASGLAGHLVNEQFF. This sequence joins TRBV3-1 and TRBJ2-1, with TRBD2 matching over 11 bases. This CDR3 spans 15 amino acids. CDR1 is LGHDT and CDR2 is YNNKEL in the germline V gene (reference sequence). Trimming at V came to 9 bases and at J to 7 bases, leaving 11 bases not matched to a gene.